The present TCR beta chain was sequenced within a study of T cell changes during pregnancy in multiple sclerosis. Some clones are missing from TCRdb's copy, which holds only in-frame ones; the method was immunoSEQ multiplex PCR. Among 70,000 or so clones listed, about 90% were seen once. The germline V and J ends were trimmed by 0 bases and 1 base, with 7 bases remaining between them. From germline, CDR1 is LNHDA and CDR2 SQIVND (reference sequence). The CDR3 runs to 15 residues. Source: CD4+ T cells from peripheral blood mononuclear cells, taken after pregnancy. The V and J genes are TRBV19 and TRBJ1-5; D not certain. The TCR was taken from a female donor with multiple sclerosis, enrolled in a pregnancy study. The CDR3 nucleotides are TGTGCCAGTAGTATAGACGGGAACAGCAATCAGCCCCAGCATTTT. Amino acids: CASSIDGNSNQPQHF.